Listed below are T cell receptor beta chains from one sample, sequenced in a study of cytomegalovirus exposure and HLA in healthy donors. The data were produced by immunoSEQ multiplex PCR, yet TCRdb's version contains in-frame clones alone and is incomplete. There are 190,000 or so clones in the sample; 75% to 85% occur only once, and 13% lies in the top ten. The sequenced sample consisted of PBMCs. Receptors originate from a woman in her 30s in good health and CMV-seropositive. Each CDR3 is given with its conserved first and last residue. The D gene is left open where the match is weak. Size is stated for part of the rows, as once, few or many counts, or as a class when the clone is expanded.

abundance: NA
j_gene: TRBJ2-5
v_gene: TRBV5-4
d_gene: TRBD2
CDR3aa: CASSLGLAGGGGETQYF
CDR3nt: TGTGCCAGCAGCTTGGGATTAGCGGGGGGAGGGGGAGAGACCCAGTACTTC

abundance: NA
j_gene: TRBJ2-1
v_gene: TRBV6-5
d_gene: TRBD1
CDR3aa: CASSRDRVGNEQFF
CDR3nt: TGTGCCAGCAGTAGGGACAGGGTTGGGAATGAGCAGTTCTTC

abundance: NA
j_gene: TRBJ2-1
v_gene: TRBV4-2
d_gene: TRBD2
CDR3aa: CASSHRLAGVRGNEQFF
CDR3nt: TGTGCCAGCAGCCACCGACTAGCGGGAGTACGGGGTAATGAGCAGTTCTTC

abundance: NA
j_gene: TRBJ2-7
v_gene: TRBV6-5
d_gene: TRBD1
CDR3aa: CASSPYDRGTYEQYF
CDR3nt: TGTGCCAGCAGTCCCTATGACAGGGGGACTTACGAGCAGTACTTC

abundance: NA
j_gene: TRBJ2-7
v_gene: TRBV6-5
d_gene: NA
CDR3aa: CASGGTLSYEQYF
CDR3nt: TGTGCCAGCGGCGGGACTCTTTCCTACGAGCAGTACTTC

abundance: NA
j_gene: TRBJ1-1
v_gene: TRBV30
d_gene: NA
CDR3aa: CAWRQENTEAFF
CDR3nt: TGTGCCTGGAGACAGGAGAACACTGAAGCTTTCTTT

abundance: few
j_gene: TRBJ2-1
v_gene: TRBV9
d_gene: TRBD2
CDR3aa: CASSVLAGIYNEQFF
CDR3nt: TGTGCCAGCAGCGTTCTAGCGGGTATCTACAATGAGCAGTTCTTC

abundance: NA
j_gene: TRBJ2-7
v_gene: TRBV30
d_gene: NA
CDR3aa: CAWSVGSYEQYF
CDR3nt: TGTGCCTGGAGTGTAGGGAGTTACGAGCAGTACTTC

abundance: NA
j_gene: TRBJ2-7
v_gene: TRBV7-9
d_gene: NA
CDR3aa: CASSLWLTEPYEQYF
CDR3nt: TGTGCCAGCAGCTTATGGCTTACAGAACCCTACGAGCAGTACTTC

abundance: NA
j_gene: TRBJ1-5
v_gene: TRBV7-9
d_gene: TRBD1
CDR3aa: CASSPLTGLQPQHF
CDR3nt: TGTGCCAGCAGCCCCTTGACAGGGCTTCAGCCCCAGCATTTT

abundance: once
j_gene: TRBJ2-3
v_gene: TRBV10-3
d_gene: TRBD2
CDR3aa: CAIKGLDPTDTQYF
CDR3nt: TGTGCCATCAAAGGACTAGATCCCACAGATACGCAGTATTTT

abundance: NA
j_gene: TRBJ2-2
v_gene: TRBV12-5
d_gene: NA
CDR3aa: CASHTGGRTGELFF
CDR3nt: TGTGCTAGCCATACGGGTGGGAGGACCGGGGAGCTGTTTTTT

abundance: NA
j_gene: TRBJ2-1
v_gene: TRBV19
d_gene: NA
CDR3aa: CASSIGSAYNEQFF
CDR3nt: TGTGCCAGTAGTATAGGGTCAGCCTACAATGAGCAGTTCTTC

abundance: NA
j_gene: TRBJ1-1
v_gene: TRBV7-9
d_gene: TRBD1
CDR3aa: CASSSGDSNTEAFF
CDR3nt: TGTGCCAGCAGCTCGGGGGACAGTAACACTGAAGCTTTCTTT

abundance: NA
j_gene: TRBJ2-7
v_gene: TRBV19
d_gene: NA
CDR3aa: CASSDRLYEQYF
CDR3nt: TGTGCCAGTAGTGACAGGCTCTACGAGCAGTACTTC

abundance: NA
j_gene: TRBJ2-1
v_gene: TRBV5-4
d_gene: NA
CDR3aa: CASSLVAGLQFF
CDR3nt: TGTGCCAGCAGCTTGGTGGCAGGTTTGCAGTTCTTC

abundance: NA
j_gene: TRBJ2-7
v_gene: TRBV28
d_gene: TRBD2
CDR3aa: CASSGDGYEQYF
CDR3nt: TGTGCCAGTAGCGGGGACGGGTACGAGCAGTACTTC

abundance: NA
j_gene: TRBJ2-6
v_gene: TRBV28
d_gene: NA
CDR3aa: CASSAERWAGANVLTF
CDR3nt: TGTGCCAGCAGTGCGGAGCGCTGGGCTGGGGCCAACGTCCTGACTTTC

abundance: once
j_gene: TRBJ2-7
v_gene: TRBV9
d_gene: TRBD2
CDR3aa: CASSETGLATYEQYF
CDR3nt: TGTGCCAGCAGCGAGACGGGACTAGCGACCTACGAGCAGTACTTC

abundance: NA
j_gene: TRBJ2-7
v_gene: TRBV29-1
d_gene: TRBD2
CDR3aa: CSARLVGSGSLQYYEQYF
CDR3nt: TGCAGCGCCCGATTGGTAGGTAGCGGGAGTCTTCAATACTACGAGCAGTACTTC

abundance: NA
j_gene: TRBJ2-3
v_gene: TRBV15
d_gene: TRBD2
CDR3aa: CATNLPGLAGNTDTQYF
CDR3nt: TGTGCCACCAATCTCCCGGGACTAGCGGGAAACACAGATACGCAGTATTTT

abundance: NA
j_gene: TRBJ2-7
v_gene: TRBV7-9
d_gene: NA
CDR3aa: CASSSTRGLVF
CDR3nt: TGTGCCAGCAGCTCGACTCGGGGGTTGGTCTTC

abundance: NA
j_gene: TRBJ1-2
v_gene: TRBV5-1
d_gene: TRBD1
CDR3aa: CASSVGQGTYGYTF
CDR3nt: TGCGCCAGCAGCGTAGGACAGGGAACTTATGGCTACACCTTC

abundance: NA
j_gene: TRBJ2-7
v_gene: TRBV11-2
d_gene: TRBD2
CDR3aa: CARLAGGPISEQYF
CDR3nt: TGTGCCAGACTAGCGGGAGGGCCTATTAGCGAGCAGTACTTC

abundance: few
j_gene: TRBJ1-2
v_gene: TRBV5-6
d_gene: NA
CDR3aa: CASSFRGYGYTF
CDR3nt: TGTGCCAGCAGCTTCAGGGGCTATGGCTACACCTTC

abundance: NA
j_gene: TRBJ2-7
v_gene: TRBV5-5
d_gene: TRBD2
CDR3aa: CASSLRLQVSSGPPYEQYF
CDR3nt: TGTGCCAGCAGCTTAAGGTTGCAGGTATCTAGCGGGCCTCCCTACGAGCAGTACTTC

abundance: few
j_gene: TRBJ2-3
v_gene: TRBV6-6
d_gene: NA
CDR3aa: CASRSGTSLADTQYF
CDR3nt: TGTGCCAGCAGGTCCGGGACATCTCTGGCAGATACGCAGTATTTT

abundance: NA
j_gene: TRBJ1-4
v_gene: TRBV25-1
d_gene: NA
CDR3aa: CASTNTGQPNEKLFF
CDR3nt: TGTGCCAGCACGAACACCGGACAGCCTAATGAAAAACTGTTTTTT

abundance: NA
j_gene: TRBJ1-5
v_gene: TRBV30
d_gene: NA
CDR3aa: CACTSGSGSNQPQHF
CDR3nt: TGTGCTTGTACATCAGGGTCTGGGAGCAATCAGCCCCAGCATTTT

abundance: NA
j_gene: TRBJ1-2
v_gene: TRBV2
d_gene: NA
CDR3aa: CASSGAGPNYGYTF
CDR3nt: TGTGCCAGCAGTGGGGCAGGGCCCAACTATGGCTACACCTTC

abundance: NA
j_gene: TRBJ2-1
v_gene: TRBV5-6
d_gene: TRBD2
CDR3aa: CASSLLSSGNNEQFF
CDR3nt: TGTGCCAGCAGCTTGCTGTCTAGCGGAAACAATGAGCAGTTCTTC

abundance: NA
j_gene: TRBJ2-1
v_gene: TRBV6-5
d_gene: NA
CDR3aa: CASSYSTAGEYEQFF
CDR3nt: TGTGCCAGCAGTTACTCGACGGCAGGGGAATATGAGCAGTTCTTC

abundance: NA
j_gene: TRBJ1-2
v_gene: TRBV30
d_gene: NA
CDR3aa: CASGGRNSGYTF
CDR3nt: TGTGCCTCCGGGGGGAGAAACTCGGGCTACACCTTC

abundance: NA
j_gene: TRBJ2-1
v_gene: TRBV7-3
d_gene: TRBD2
CDR3aa: CASSFLGLAGTSYNEQFF
CDR3nt: TGTGCCAGCAGCTTCTTAGGACTAGCGGGGACCTCCTACAATGAGCAGTTCTTC

abundance: NA
j_gene: TRBJ2-5
v_gene: TRBV6-1
d_gene: NA
CDR3aa: CASTEGSGLGTQYF
CDR3nt: TGTGCCAGCACTGAGGGGAGCGGCCTGGGAACCCAGTACTTC

abundance: NA
j_gene: TRBJ2-1
v_gene: TRBV29-1
d_gene: TRBD2
CDR3aa: CSVRGLAGYNEQFF
CDR3nt: TGCAGCGTGAGGGGACTAGCGGGTTACAATGAGCAGTTCTTC

abundance: NA
j_gene: TRBJ1-1
v_gene: TRBV7-2
d_gene: TRBD1
CDR3aa: CASSFSVGQGEAFF
CDR3nt: TGTGCCAGCAGCTTTTCAGTCGGACAGGGTGAAGCTTTCTTT

abundance: NA
j_gene: TRBJ2-1
v_gene: TRBV6-6
d_gene: NA
CDR3aa: CASSYPDSYNEQFF
CDR3nt: TGTGCCAGCAGTTACCCCGACAGCTACAATGAGCAGTTCTTC

abundance: NA
j_gene: TRBJ1-2
v_gene: TRBV29-1
d_gene: NA
CDR3aa: CSVVVNNYGYTF
CDR3nt: TGCAGCGTTGTCGTAAATAACTATGGCTACACCTTC

abundance: NA
j_gene: TRBJ2-2
v_gene: TRBV7-3
d_gene: NA
CDR3aa: CASSFGYYTGELFF
CDR3nt: TGTGCCAGCAGCTTCGGGTATTACACCGGGGAGCTGTTTTTT

abundance: NA
j_gene: TRBJ2-5
v_gene: TRBV6-5
d_gene: NA
CDR3aa: CASSYSPRKETQYF
CDR3nt: TGTGCCAGCAGTTACTCCCCCAGAAAAGAGACCCAGTACTTC

abundance: once
j_gene: TRBJ2-1
v_gene: TRBV28
d_gene: NA
CDR3aa: CASSLVGRVNEQFF
CDR3nt: TGTGCCAGCAGTTTAGTAGGGAGAGTCAATGAGCAGTTCTTC

abundance: once
j_gene: TRBJ1-5
v_gene: TRBV2
d_gene: TRBD1
CDR3aa: CASSEGLQGDNQPQHF
CDR3nt: TGTGCCAGCAGTGAAGGATTACAGGGGGACAATCAGCCCCAGCATTTT

abundance: NA
j_gene: TRBJ1-2
v_gene: TRBV5-1
d_gene: NA
CDR3aa: CASRREDYGYTF
CDR3nt: TGCGCCAGCAGACGCGAAGACTATGGCTACACCTTC

abundance: NA
j_gene: TRBJ2-3
v_gene: TRBV5-1
d_gene: NA
CDR3aa: CASSLVVAETPDTQYF
CDR3nt: TGCGCCAGCAGCTTGGTGGTAGCGGAGACCCCAGATACGCAGTATTTT

abundance: NA
j_gene: TRBJ2-5
v_gene: TRBV10-3
d_gene: TRBD2
CDR3aa: CAISDAAGGQETQYF
CDR3nt: TGTGCCATCAGTGATGCGGCGGGAGGGCAAGAGACCCAGTACTTC